Sequencing of this T cell receptor beta chain was carried out in a study of CD8 T cells in Susac syndrome. The RNA input was roughly 0.45 to 1 ug, and it was reverse transcribed with random hexamers. Across 54 Vbeta and 13 Jbeta, immunoSEQ multiplex PCR amplified TCR beta CDR3. Each CDR3 protein gets one entry after TCRdb re-called the immunoSEQ multiplex PCR reads with MiXCR. Of 130,000 or so distinct CDR3 sequences listed, approximately 95% are singletons. V shed 6 bases and J 2 bases; nucleotides not matched to a gene: 13. The CDR3 consists of 18 residues. The germline gives CDR1 MNHEY, CDR2 SMNVEV (reference sequence). Sequencing of TCR beta covered CD8+ and CD4+ T cells obtained from blood. Negative magnetic isolation gave CD8+ and CD4+ cells; FACS enriched CD8+ TEMRA.

Sequenced: CD4+ T cells from PBMCs. The origin of this receptor is a human donor with multiple sclerosis. The V call is TRBV27, the J call TRBJ2-3; 11 positions agree with TRBD2. The CDR3 coding sequence is TGTGCCAGCAGGCCCAACCAAATAGCGGGGGGGGTCACAGATACGCAGTATTTT. Translation: CASRPNQIAGGVTDTQYF.